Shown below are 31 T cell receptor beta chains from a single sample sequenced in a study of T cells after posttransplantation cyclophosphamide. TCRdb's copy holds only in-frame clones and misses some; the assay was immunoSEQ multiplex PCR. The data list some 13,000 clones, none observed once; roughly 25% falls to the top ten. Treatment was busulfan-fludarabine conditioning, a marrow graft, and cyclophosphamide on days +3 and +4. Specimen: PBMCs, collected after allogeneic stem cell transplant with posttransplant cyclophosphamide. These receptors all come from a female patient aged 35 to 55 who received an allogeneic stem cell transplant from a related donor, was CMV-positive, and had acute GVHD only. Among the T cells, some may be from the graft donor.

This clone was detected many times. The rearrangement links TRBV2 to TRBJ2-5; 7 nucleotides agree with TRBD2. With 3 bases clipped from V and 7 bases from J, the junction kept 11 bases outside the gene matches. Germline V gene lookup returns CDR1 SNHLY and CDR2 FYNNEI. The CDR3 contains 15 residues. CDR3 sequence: CASSEASGGSRTQYF. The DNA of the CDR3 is TGTGCCAGCAGTGAGGCTAGCGGAGGCTCCAGGACCCAGTACTTC.

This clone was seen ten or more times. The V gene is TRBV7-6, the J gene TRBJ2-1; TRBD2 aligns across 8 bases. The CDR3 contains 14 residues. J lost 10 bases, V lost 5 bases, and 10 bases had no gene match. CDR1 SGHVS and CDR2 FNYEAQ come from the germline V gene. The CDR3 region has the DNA TGTGCCAGCAGCCTCCACCCGGGAGGGAGCGAGCAGTTCTTC. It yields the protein CASSLHPGGSEQFF.

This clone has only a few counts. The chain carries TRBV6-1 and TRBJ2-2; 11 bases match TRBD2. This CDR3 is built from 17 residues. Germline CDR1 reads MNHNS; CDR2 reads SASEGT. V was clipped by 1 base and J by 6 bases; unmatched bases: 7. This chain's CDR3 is CASSEGLLAGVSGELFF. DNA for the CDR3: TGTGCCAGCAGTGAAGGGTTACTAGCGGGGGTGTCCGGGGAGCTGTTTTTT.

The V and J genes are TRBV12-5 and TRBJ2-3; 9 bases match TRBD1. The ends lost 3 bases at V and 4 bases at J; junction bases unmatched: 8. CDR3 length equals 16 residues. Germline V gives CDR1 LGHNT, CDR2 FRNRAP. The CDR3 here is CASGFLPGQGPDTQYF. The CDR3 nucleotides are TGTGCTAGTGGTTTTCTTCCGGGACAGGGCCCAGATACGCAGTATTTT.

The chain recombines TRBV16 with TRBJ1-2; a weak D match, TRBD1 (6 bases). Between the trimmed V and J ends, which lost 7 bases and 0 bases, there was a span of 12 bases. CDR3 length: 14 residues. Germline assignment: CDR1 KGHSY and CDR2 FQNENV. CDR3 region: CASTADSTNYGYTF. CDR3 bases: TGTGCCAGCACCGCGGACAGTACTAACTATGGCTACACCTTC.

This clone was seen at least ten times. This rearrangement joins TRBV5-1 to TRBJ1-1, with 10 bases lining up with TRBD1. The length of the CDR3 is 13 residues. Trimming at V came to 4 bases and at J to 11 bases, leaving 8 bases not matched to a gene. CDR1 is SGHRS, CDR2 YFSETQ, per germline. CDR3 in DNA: TGCGCCAGCAGCGGAGACAGGGGGCGCATCGCTTTCTTT. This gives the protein CASSGDRGRIAFF.

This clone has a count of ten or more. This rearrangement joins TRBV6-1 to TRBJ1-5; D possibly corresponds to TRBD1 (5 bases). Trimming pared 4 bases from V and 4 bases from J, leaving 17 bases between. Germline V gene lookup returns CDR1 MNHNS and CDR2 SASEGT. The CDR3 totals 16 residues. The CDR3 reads CASSVTRTPGNQPQHF. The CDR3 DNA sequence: TGTGCCAGCAGTGTAACGAGGACACCCGGTAATCAGCCCCAGCATTTT.

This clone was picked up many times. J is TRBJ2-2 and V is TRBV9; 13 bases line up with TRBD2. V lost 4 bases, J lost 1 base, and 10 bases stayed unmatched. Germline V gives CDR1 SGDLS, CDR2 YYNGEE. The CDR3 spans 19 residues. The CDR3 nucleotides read TGTGCCAGCAGCCCCCCCGGGACTAGCGGGGACTTGAACACCGGGGAGCTGTTTTTT. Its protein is CASSPPGTSGDLNTGELFF.

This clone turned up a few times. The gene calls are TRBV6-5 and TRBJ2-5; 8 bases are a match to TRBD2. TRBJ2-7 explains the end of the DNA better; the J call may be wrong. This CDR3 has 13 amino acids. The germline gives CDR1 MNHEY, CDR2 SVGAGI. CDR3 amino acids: CATSKRGTYEQYF. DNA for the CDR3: TGTGCCACGAGTAAGCGGGGGACCTACGAGCAGTACTTC.

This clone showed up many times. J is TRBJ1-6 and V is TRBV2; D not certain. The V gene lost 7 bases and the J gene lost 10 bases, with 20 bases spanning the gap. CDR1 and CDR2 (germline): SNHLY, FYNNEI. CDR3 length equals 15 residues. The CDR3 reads CASTGSVYSGSPLHF. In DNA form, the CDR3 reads TGTGCCAGCACTGGAAGTGTCTATTCGGGATCACCCCTCCACTTT.

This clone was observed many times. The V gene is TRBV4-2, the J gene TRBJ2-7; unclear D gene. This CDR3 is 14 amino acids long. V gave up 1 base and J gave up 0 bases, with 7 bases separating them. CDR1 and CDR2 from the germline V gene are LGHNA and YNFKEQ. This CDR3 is CASSQGAASYEQYF. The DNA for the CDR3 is TGTGCCAGCAGCCAAGGGGCTGCCTCCTACGAGCAGTACTTC.

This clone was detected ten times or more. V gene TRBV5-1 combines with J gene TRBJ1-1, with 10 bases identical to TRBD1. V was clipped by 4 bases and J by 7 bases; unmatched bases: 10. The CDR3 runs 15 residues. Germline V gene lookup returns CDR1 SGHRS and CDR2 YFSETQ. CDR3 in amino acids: CASSEKGQGGFEAFF. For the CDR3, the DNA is TGCGCCAGCAGCGAAAAAGGACAGGGGGGGTTTGAAGCTTTCTTT. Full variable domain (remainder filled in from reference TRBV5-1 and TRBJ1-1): KAGVTQTPRYLIKTRGQQVTLSCSPISGHRSVSWYQQTPGQGLQFLFEYFSETQRNKGNFPGRFSGRQFSNSRSEMNVSTLELGDSALYLCASSEKGQGGFEAFFGQGTRLTVV.

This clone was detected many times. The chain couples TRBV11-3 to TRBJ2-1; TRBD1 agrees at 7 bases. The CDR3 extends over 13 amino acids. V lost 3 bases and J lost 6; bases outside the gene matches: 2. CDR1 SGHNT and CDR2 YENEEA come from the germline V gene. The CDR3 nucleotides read TGTGCCAGCAGCTTCGGGACAGTCAATGAGCAGTTCTTC. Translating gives CASSFGTVNEQFF.

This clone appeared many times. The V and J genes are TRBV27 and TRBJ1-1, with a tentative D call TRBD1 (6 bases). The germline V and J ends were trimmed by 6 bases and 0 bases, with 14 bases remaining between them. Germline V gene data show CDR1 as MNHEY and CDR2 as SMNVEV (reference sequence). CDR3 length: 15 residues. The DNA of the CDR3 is TGTGCCAGCAGGTCGTACAGGGAGCTGAACACTGAAGCTTTCTTT. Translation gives CASRSYRELNTEAFF.

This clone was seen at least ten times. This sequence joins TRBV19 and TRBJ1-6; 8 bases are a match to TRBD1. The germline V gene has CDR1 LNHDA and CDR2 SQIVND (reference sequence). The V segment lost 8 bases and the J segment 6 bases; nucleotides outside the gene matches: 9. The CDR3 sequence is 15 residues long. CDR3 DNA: TGTGCCAGTTCTATCAGGGGGCAGTTTAATTCACCCCTCCACTTT. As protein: CASSIRGQFNSPLHF.

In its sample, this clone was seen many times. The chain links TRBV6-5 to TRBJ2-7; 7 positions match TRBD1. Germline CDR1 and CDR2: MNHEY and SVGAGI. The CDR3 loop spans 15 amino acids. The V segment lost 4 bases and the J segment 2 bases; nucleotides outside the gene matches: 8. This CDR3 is CASSFRGPRTYEQYV. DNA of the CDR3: TGTGCCAGCAGTTTTAGGGGGCCACGAACCTACGAGCAGTACGTC.

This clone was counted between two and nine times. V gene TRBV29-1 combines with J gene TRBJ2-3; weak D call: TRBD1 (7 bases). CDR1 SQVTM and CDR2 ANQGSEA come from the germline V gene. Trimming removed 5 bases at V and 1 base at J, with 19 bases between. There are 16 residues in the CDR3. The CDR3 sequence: CSVRGDRQGRTDTQYF. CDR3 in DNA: TGCAGCGTTAGGGGGGATCGACAGGGCCGCACAGATACGCAGTATTTT.

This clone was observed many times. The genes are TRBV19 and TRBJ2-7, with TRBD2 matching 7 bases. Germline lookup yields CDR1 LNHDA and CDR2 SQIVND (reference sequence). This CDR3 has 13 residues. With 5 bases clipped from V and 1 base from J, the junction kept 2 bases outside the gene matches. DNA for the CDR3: TGTGCCAGTAGTCCAGCGGGATCCTACGAGCAGTACGTC. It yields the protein CASSPAGSYEQYV.

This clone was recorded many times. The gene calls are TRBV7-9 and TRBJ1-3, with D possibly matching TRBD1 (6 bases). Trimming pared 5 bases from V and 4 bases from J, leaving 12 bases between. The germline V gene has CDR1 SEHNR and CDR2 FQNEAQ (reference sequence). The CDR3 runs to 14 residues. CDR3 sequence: CASSGEGQGNTIYF. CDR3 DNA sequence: TGTGCCAGCAGCGGGGAGGGACAAGGAAACACCATATATTTT.

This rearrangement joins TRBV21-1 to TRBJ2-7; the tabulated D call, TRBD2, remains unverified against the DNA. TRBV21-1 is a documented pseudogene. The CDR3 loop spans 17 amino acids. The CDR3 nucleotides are TGTGCCAGCAGCAAAGGGACTAAGTCCGTACCCCTCTACGAGCAGTACGTC. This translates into CASSKGTKSVPLYEQYV.

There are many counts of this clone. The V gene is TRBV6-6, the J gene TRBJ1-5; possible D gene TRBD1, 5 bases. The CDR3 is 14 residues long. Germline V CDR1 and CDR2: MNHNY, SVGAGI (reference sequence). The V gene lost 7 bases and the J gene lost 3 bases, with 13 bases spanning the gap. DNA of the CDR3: TGTGCCAGCACCTCCGGGGGTCCCAATCAGCCCCAGCATTTT. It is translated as CASTSGGPNQPQHF.

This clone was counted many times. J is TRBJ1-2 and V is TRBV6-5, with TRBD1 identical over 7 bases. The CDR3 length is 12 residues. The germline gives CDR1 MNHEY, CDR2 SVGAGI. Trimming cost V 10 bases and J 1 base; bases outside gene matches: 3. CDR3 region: CATSGGNYGYTF. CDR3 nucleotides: TGTGCCACCTCAGGGGGTAACTATGGCTACACCTTC.

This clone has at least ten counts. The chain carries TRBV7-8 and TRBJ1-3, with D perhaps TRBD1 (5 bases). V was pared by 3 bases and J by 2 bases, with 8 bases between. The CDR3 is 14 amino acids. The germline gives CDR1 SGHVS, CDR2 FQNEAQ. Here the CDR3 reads CASSFFRAGNTIYF. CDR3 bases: TGTGCCAGCAGCTTTTTCAGGGCTGGAAACACCATATATTTT.

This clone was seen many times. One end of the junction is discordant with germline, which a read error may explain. CDR3 coding DNA: TGTGCCAGCAGTGAGGACAGGGGGCTGAAAACTGAAGCTTTCTTT. This encodes CASSEDRGLKTEAFF. The V gene is TRBV2, the J gene TRBJ1-1, with TRBD1 matching over 11 bases. The CDR3 runs to 15 residues. CDR1 and CDR2 (germline): SNHLY, FYNNEI.

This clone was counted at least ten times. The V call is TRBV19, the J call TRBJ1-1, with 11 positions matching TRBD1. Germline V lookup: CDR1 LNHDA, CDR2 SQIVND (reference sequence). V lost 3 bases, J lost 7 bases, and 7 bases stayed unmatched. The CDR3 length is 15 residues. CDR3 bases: TGTGCCAGTAGTATCTTGGACAGGGGGCTACATGAAGCTTTCTTT. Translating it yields CASSILDRGLHEAFF.

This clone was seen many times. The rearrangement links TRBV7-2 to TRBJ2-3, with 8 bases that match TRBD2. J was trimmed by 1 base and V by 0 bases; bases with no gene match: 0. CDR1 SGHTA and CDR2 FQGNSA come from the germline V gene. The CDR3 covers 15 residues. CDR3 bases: TGTGCCAGCAGCTTAGCACTAGCGGGCACAGATACGCAGTATTTT. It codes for CASSLALAGTDTQYF.

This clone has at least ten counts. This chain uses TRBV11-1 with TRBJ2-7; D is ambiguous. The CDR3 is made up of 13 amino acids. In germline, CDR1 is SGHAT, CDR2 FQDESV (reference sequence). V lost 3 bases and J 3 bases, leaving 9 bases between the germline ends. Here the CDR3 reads CASSFRIDYEQYV. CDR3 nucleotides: TGTGCCAGCAGCTTCCGTATTGACTACGAGCAGTACGTC.

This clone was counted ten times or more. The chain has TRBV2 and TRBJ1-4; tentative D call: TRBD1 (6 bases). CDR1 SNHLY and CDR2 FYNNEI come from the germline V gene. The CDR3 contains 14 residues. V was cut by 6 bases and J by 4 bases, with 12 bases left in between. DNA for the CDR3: TGTGCCAGCAGCACTCAGGGGATTAATGAAAAACTGTTTTTT. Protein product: CASSTQGINEKLFF.

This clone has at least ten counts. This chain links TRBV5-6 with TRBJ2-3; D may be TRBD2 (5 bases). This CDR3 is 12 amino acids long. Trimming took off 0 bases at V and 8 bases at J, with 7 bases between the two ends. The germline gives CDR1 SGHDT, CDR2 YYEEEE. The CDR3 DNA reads TGTGCCAGCAGCTTGGCCGCGGGTACGCAGTATTTT. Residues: CASSLAAGTQYF.

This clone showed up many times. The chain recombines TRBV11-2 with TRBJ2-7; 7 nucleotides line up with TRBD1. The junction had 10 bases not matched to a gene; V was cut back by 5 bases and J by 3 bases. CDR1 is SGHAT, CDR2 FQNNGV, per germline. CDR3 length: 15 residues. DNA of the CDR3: TGTGCCAGCAGCCCCTACAGGGGCGAGAGCTACGAGCAGTACTTC. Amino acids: CASSPYRGESYEQYF.

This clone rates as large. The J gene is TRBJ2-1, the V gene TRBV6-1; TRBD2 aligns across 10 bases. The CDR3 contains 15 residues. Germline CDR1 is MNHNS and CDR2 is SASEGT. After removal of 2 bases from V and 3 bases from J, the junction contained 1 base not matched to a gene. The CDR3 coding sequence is TGTGCCAGCAGTGAACAGCGGGGGGGCTACAATGAGCAGTTCTTC. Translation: CASSEQRGGYNEQFF.